This T cell receptor beta chain was documented in a study of cytomegalovirus exposure and HLA in healthy donors listed by TCRdb under 2017. Looking at the study overall: A later analysis indicated that the 130 or so validation repertoires were generated on the platform also employed for the 666 repertoires of the first cohort. High-throughput TCR immunosequencing, statistical association of individual TCRs with disease status, and machine learning were combined to predict cytomegalovirus infection status. The study aimed to test whether signatures of past pathogen exposure could be identified by cataloging public T cell receptors. In addition to the first cohort of 666 subjects, a separate validation cohort of approximately 120 different subjects was used.

As regards this clone: What antigen it recognizes has not been identified. No base quality information exists; no much larger clone differs at one position.

The donors belonged to the validation cohort of under 150 subjects, which was separate from the approximately 680-subject first cohort. The research as a whole found: A later analysis lacked HLA typing for the validation cohort, so it scored co-occurrence in that cohort across all 130 or so repertoires. The classifier was reported to diagnose cytomegalovirus status with high specificity and sensitivity in both the original and validation cohorts. Most TCR sequences were seen in very few donors, while some public TCRs were found in many individuals. According to the authors, the approach could potentially be generalized to other disease states and immunological phenotypes. The study gave a list of some 150 TCR beta chains associated with cytomegalovirus. A few of the identified cytomegalovirus-associated TCR beta chains were confirmed in vitro to be specific for cytomegalovirus antigens. A later analysis found that TCRs clustered in the first cohort also tended to co-occur in the 120 or so validation repertoires, with 94% of cluster scores above 0.

The library relied on the immunoSEQ multiplex PCR assay. For the original study's pipeline: A statistical classification framework was built to diagnose cytomegalovirus status from the catalog of TCR beta chain sequences. TCRdb mirrors the immuneACCESS table, restricted to in-frame sequences. Some clones are absent from its copies; in checked studies, under half trace to an unresolved V gene, and the reason for the others is unknown. V and J calls and clone size come straight from that table; D and trimming were deduced from the DNA. Recorded for this sample are around 300,000 clones; approximately 86% of them occurred a single time. Of the sample, more than 0.8% is held by the ten largest clones. For CDR1 and CDR2, the germline V gene lists SGHVS and FQNEAQ. Unmatched junction bases come to 8, with V trimmed by 4 bases and J by 3 bases. The CDR3 contains 16 residues, cysteine and phenylalanine counted. CDR3 DNA is the only sequence kept; it has 48 bases, read in frame from the first base.

The rearrangement joined TRBV7-8 to TRBJ2-7; TRBD1 aligns with 11 central bases. Material for sequencing was PBMCs. The TCR comes from a woman between 18 and 29 years old in good health and CMV-seronegative. Here is the DNA: TGTGCCAGCAGCTCTCGCCGGGACAGGGGGTACTACGAGCAGTACTTC. This translates into CASSSRRDRGYYEQYF. Extended through the reference TRBV7-8 and TRBJ2-7 proteins, this CDR3 yields the full variable domain: GAGVSQSPRYKVAKRGQDVALRCDPISGHVSLFWYQQALGQGPEFLTYFQNEAQLDKSGLPSDRFFAERPEGSVSTLKIQRTQQEDSAVYLCASSSRRDRGYYEQYFGPGTRLTVT.